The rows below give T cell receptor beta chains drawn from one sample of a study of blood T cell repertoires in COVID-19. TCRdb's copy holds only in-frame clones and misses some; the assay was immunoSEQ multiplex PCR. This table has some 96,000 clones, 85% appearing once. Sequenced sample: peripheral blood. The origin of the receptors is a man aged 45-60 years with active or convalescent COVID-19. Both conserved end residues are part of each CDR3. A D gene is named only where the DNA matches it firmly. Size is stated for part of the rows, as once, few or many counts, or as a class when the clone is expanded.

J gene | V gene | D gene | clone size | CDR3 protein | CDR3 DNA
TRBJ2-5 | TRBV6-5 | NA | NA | CASNSRGLQETQYF | TGTGCCAGCAATTCTAGGGGCCTACAAGAGACCCAGTACTTC
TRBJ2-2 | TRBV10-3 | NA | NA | CAISSPVSGRTGELFF | TGTGCCATCAGTAGCCCCGTTAGCGGCCGGACCGGGGAGCTGTTTTTT
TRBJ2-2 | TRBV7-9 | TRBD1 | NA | CASSLGQGGELFF | TGTGCCAGCAGCTTAGGACAGGGAGGGGAGCTGTTTTTT
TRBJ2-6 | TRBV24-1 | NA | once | CATSGKQDSGANVLTF | TGTGCCACCAGTGGTAAACAGGACTCTGGGGCCAACGTCCTGACTTTC
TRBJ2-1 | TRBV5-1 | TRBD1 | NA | CASSFGQGANEQFF | TGCGCCAGCAGCTTTGGACAGGGGGCGAATGAGCAGTTCTTC
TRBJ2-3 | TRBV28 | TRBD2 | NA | CASSLGAAGGWDTQYF | TGTGCCAGCAGTTTAGGTGCCGCGGGAGGCTGGGATACGCAGTATTTT
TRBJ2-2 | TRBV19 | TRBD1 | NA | CASTTGTGGKGELFF | TGTGCCAGTACCACCGGGACAGGGGGAAAGGGGGAGCTGTTTTTT
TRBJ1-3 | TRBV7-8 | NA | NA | CASSLGGDPGNTIYF | TGTGCCAGCAGCTTAGGCGGGGATCCCGGAAACACCATATATTTT
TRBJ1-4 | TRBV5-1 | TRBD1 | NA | CASSGYPTGGTEKLFF | TGCGCCAGCAGCGGGTACCCGACAGGGGGGACTGAAAAACTGTTTTTT
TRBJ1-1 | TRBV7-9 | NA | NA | CASSFMASKGSNTEAFF | TGTGCCAGCAGCTTTATGGCCTCCAAGGGGTCGAACACTGAAGCTTTCTTT
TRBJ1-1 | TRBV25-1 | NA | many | CASSLLAGQNSEAFF | TGTGCCAGCAGCCTTCTAGCGGGTCAAAATTCTGAAGCTTTCTTT
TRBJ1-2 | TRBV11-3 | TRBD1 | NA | CASSPRQGHGYTF | TGTGCCAGCAGCCCCCGACAGGGTCATGGCTACACCTTC
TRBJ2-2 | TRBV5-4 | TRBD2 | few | CASSVGEGGELFF | TGTGCCAGCAGCGTGGGGGAGGGCGGGGAGCTGTTTTTT
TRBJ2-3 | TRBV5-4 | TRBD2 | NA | CASSPRLAGAADTQYF | TGTGCCAGCAGCCCCAGACTAGCGGGGGCCGCAGATACGCAGTATTTT
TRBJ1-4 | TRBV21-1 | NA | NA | CASSPGTGVEKLFF | TGTGCCAGCAGCCCCGGGACAGGGGTCGAAAAACTGTTTTTT
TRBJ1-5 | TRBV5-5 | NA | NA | CASSLAGDQPQHF | TGTGCCAGCAGCTTGGCGGGGGATCAGCCCCAGCATTTT
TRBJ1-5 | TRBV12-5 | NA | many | CASGLQGLANQPQHF | TGTGCTAGTGGTTTGCAGGGGTTAGCCAATCAGCCCCAGCATTTT
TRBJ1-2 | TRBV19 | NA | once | CASSREQGFYGYTF | TGTGCCAGTAGTAGAGAACAGGGCTTCTATGGCTACACCTTC
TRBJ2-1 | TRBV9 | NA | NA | CASAGTSYNEQFF | TGTGCCAGCGCCGGGACTTCTTACAATGAGCAGTTCTTC
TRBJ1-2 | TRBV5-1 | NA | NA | CASSLEGEAYGYTF | TGCGCCAGCAGCTTAGAGGGAGAGGCCTATGGCTACACCTTC
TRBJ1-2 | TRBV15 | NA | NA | CATSRDLGTPYGYTF | TGTGCCACCAGCAGAGATTTAGGGACACCATATGGCTACACCTTC
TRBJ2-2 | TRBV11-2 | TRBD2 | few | CASSFPSGRVGGELFF | TGTGCCAGCAGCTTCCCTAGCGGGAGGGTAGGCGGGGAGCTGTTTTTT
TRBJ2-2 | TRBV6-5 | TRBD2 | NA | CASSRRGREHGELFF | TGTGCCAGCAGCCGCCGCGGGCGGGAGCACGGGGAGCTGTTTTTT
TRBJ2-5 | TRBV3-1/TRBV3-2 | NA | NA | CASSQESLRVWETQYF | TGTGCCAGCAGCCAAGAAAGCTTGAGGGTCTGGGAGACCCAGTACTTC
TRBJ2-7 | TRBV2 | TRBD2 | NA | CASRPTSGEPYEQYF | TGTGCCAGCAGGCCCACTAGCGGGGAACCCTACGAGCAGTACTTC
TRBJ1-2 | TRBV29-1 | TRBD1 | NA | CSVRQGAGYGYTF | TGCAGCGTACGACAGGGGGCGGGCTATGGCTACACCTTC
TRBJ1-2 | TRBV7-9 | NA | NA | CASSPTVGYTF | TGTGCCAGCAGCCCGACAGTTGGCTACACCTTC
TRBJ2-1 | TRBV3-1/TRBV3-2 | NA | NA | CASSQSLRSGQFF | TGTGCCAGCAGCCAATCCCTCCGATCGGGGCAGTTCTTC
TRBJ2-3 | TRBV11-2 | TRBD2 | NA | CASILGGEEDTQYF | TGTGCCAGCATCCTGGGGGGGGAGGAAGATACGCAGTATTTT
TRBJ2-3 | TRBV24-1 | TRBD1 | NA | CATSDWDRDTDTQYF | TGTGCCACCAGTGATTGGGACAGAGACACAGATACGCAGTATTTT
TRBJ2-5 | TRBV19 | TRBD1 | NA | CASSTQWTGGFETQYF | TGTGCCAGTAGTACTCAATGGACAGGGGGCTTTGAGACCCAGTACTTC
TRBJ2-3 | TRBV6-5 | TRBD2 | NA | CASSNRLADTQYF | TGTGCCAGCAGCAACCGACTAGCGGATACGCAGTATTTT
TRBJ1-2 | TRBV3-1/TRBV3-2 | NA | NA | CASSQGGEYYGYTF | TGTGCCAGCAGCCAAGGCGGGGAGTACTATGGCTACACCTTC
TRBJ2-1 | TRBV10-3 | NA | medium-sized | CAISESGGGGVDEQFF | TGTGCCATCAGTGAGTCTGGCGGAGGGGGGGTCGATGAGCAGTTCTTC
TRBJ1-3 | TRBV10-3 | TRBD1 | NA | CAISSGQGRDTIYF | TGTGCCATCAGTTCCGGACAGGGTCGGGACACCATATATTTT
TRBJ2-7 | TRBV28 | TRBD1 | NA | CASGLSEGQGTYEQYF | TGTGCCAGCGGACTGAGCGAAGGACAGGGCACCTACGAGCAGTACTTC
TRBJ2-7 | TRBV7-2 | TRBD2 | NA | CASSYVAGSSYEQYF | TGTGCCAGCAGCTATGTAGCGGGGAGCTCCTACGAGCAGTACTTC
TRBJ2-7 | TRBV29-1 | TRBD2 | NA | CSVETSGRGGKQYF | TGCAGCGTTGAAACTAGCGGCCGCGGGGGGAAGCAGTACTTC
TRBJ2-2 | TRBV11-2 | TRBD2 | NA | CASSRTSGSNTGELFF | TGTGCCAGCAGCCGGACTAGCGGGTCGAACACCGGGGAGCTGTTTTTT
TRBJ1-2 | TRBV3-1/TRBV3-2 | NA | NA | CASSQATDNYGYTF | TGTGCCAGCAGCCAAGCTACAGACAACTATGGCTACACCTTC
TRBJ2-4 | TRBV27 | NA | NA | CASSLDSLNIQYF | TGTGCCAGCAGTTTGGACAGTTTGAACATTCAGTACTTC
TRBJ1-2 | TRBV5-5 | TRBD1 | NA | CASSRLGLGTGNYGYTF | TGTGCCAGCAGCCGTTTGGGTCTCGGGACAGGGAACTATGGCTACACCTTC
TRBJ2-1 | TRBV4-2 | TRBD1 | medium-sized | CASSQEPRGRGNEQFF | TGTGCCAGCAGCCAAGAGCCCAGGGGGCGCGGCAATGAGCAGTTCTTC
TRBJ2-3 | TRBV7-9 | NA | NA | CASSLTGLGDTQYF | TGTGCCAGCAGCTTGACCGGACTGGGGGATACGCAGTATTTT
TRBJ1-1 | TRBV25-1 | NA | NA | CASSRVGTEAFF | TGTGCCAGCAGTCGGGTGGGCACTGAAGCTTTCTTT
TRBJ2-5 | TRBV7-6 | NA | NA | CASSFSQPPQETQYF | TGTGCCAGCAGCTTTTCACAACCGCCCCAAGAGACCCAGTACTTC
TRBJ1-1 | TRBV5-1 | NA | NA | CASTPIGVSGTEAFF | TGCGCCAGCACCCCCATAGGAGTGAGCGGTACTGAAGCTTTCTTT
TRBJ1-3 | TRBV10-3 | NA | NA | CAISDTGVSGNTIYF | TGTGCCATCAGTGACACGGGGGTTTCTGGAAACACCATATATTTT
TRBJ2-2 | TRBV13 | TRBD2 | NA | CASSPGLAEEGELFF | TGTGCCAGCAGCCCGGGACTAGCGGAGGAAGGAGAGCTGTTTTTT
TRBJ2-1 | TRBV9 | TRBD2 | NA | CASSAKQASGRSDEQFF | TGTGCCAGCAGCGCAAAGCAGGCTAGCGGGAGGTCTGATGAGCAGTTCTTC
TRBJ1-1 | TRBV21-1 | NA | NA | CASSKMGKYRDGYTEAFF | TGTGCCAGCAGCAAAATGGGAAAATACAGGGATGGGTACACTGAAGCTTTCTTT
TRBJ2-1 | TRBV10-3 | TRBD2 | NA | CAISDIGLAGTYNEQFF | TGTGCCATCAGTGACATAGGACTAGCGGGGACGTACAATGAGCAGTTCTTC
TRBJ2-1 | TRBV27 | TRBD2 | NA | CASGYTGTSFNEQFF | TGTGCCAGCGGCTATACCGGGACTAGCTTCAATGAGCAGTTCTTC
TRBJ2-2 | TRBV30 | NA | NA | CAWTGTNTGELFF | TGTGCCTGGACAGGGACTAACACCGGGGAGCTGTTTTTT